The 29 T cell receptor beta chains listed next were all sequenced from one sample in a study of blood T cells in healthy people across ages. With a J-beta primer mix and a sample-barcoded 5' primer, a second PCR ran roughly 6 to 11 cycles. MiXCR, applied by TCRdb to the 5' RACE reads, yields one record per CDR3 protein. The table records hundreds of thousands of distinct CDR3 sequences, more than 55% of them present only once. The sequencing input was blood. These receptors originate from a man aged 35 to 55 in good health.

This chain links TRBV6-1 with TRBJ1-4; D not certain. The V gene's germline CDR1 is MNHNS and CDR2 SASEGT. Trimming left V 3 bases short and J 4 bases short, with 6 bases between. The CDR3 loop spans 13 amino acids. CDR3 DNA: TGTGCCAGCAGTGACGTCATTAATGAAAAACTGTTTTTT. This gives the protein CASSDVINEKLFF.

The chain couples TRBV19 to TRBJ2-4; maybe TRBD1 (5 bases). The CDR3 runs 17 residues. Trimming cost V 5 bases and J 0 bases, with 17 bases left between them. Germline loops: CDR1 LNHDA, CDR2 SQIVND (reference sequence). The CDR3 region has the DNA TGTGCCAGTAGTCCACTCCTCAGGGCGATAGCCAAAAACATTCAGTACTTC. Amino acids: CASSPLLRAIAKNIQYF.

This clonotype was seen a few times. The V call is TRBV10-3, the J call TRBJ1-2, with D hard to call. This CDR3 is 13 amino acids long. CDR1 is ENHRY and CDR2 is SYGVKD in the germline V gene. The germline V and J ends were trimmed by 4 bases and 3 bases, with 9 bases remaining between them. This CDR3 is CAISGNSHYGYTF. CDR3 nucleotide sequence: TGTGCCATCAGTGGGAACAGCCACTATGGCTACACCTTC.

There are a few counts of this clonotype. This chain joins TRBV20-1 and TRBJ2-3; D gene unclear. CDR1 is DFQATT and CDR2 is SNEGSKA in the germline V gene (reference sequence). Between the trimmed V and J ends, which lost 5 bases and 2 bases, there was a span of 17 bases. The CDR3 runs to 15 residues. The CDR3 region has the DNA TGCAGTGCTCTTATGGGCCGAGGAGACACAGATACGCAGTATTTT. It codes for CSALMGRGDTDTQYF.

V is TRBV7-2 and J is TRBJ2-1; 13 bases line up with TRBD2. Judging by the DNA end, TRBJ2-7 fits better; the J call may be wrong. The CDR3 has 18 residues. The germline gives CDR1 SGHTA, CDR2 FQGNSA. CDR3 nucleotide sequence: TGTGCCAGCAGCTTAGGGACTAGCGGGAGTTTCCGCAACAATGAGCAGTACTTC. Its protein is CASSLGTSGSFRNNEQYF.

V gene TRBV7-2 combines with J gene TRBJ1-2; a possible D gene is TRBD1 (6 bases). The CDR3 is 14 amino acids. V lost 1 base to trimming and J lost 4 bases, with 10 bases between them. Germline-derived CDR1 and CDR2 are SGHTA and FQGNSA. CDR3 sequence (DNA): TGTGCCAGCAGCTTAGATTCAGGGGTCTATGGCTACACCTTC. Residues: CASSLDSGVYGYTF.

The rearrangement uses TRBV12-3 or TRBV12-4 and TRBJ2-5; D is unclear. TRBJ2-7 explains the end of the DNA better; the J call may be wrong. The CDR3 length is 13 residues. The CDR3 coding sequence is TGTGCCAGCAGTTTAGGCAGTTTCTACGAGCAGTACTTC. Amino acid sequence: CASSLGSFYEQYF.

The V and J genes are TRBV20-1 and TRBJ1-1; TRBD1 matches at 9 bases. CDR3 length equals 15 residues. Germline values: CDR1 DFQATT, CDR2 SNEGSKA (reference sequence). Trimming took 3 bases from V and 6 from J; bases not matched to a gene: 11. The CDR3 DNA reads TGCAGTGCTAGGGAGACAGGGGGGCGGTTGGCTGAAGCTTTCTTT. Amino acids: CSARETGGRLAEAFF.

The gene calls are TRBV2 and TRBJ2-3, with D unclear. In germline, CDR1 is SNHLY, CDR2 FYNNEI. Trimming cost V 1 base and J 0 bases, with 14 bases left between them. This CDR3 has 17 amino acids. CDR3 protein: CASSEGRTTQSTDTQYF. The CDR3 nucleotides read TGTGCCAGCAGTGAAGGGCGGACGACCCAGAGCACAGATACGCAGTATTTT.

V and J are TRBV29-1 and TRBJ2-1; tentatively, D is TRBD2 (7 bases). This CDR3 is built from 14 residues. Germline V gene data show CDR1 as SQVTM and CDR2 as ANQGSEA. In DNA, the CDR3 is TGCACCGGGGGCGGGGGAGACTCCTACAATGAGCAGTTCTTC. This encodes CTGGGGDSYNEQFF.

The rearrangement links TRBV21-1 to TRBJ2-1; TRBD1, the table's D call, was not compared with the DNA. TRBV21-1 is tagged as a pseudogene. The CDR3 extends over 17 amino acids. In nucleotides, the CDR3 is TGTGCCAGCAGCACTACCGCCGGGTCAACCCCTAGGAGTGAGCAGTTCTTC. Encoded protein: CASSTTAGSTPRSEQFF.

This clonotype was detected a few times. This rearrangement joins TRBV7-2 to TRBJ1-1; D not certain. V was trimmed by 4 bases and J by 2 bases, leaving 17 bases between them. The germline CDR1 and CDR2 sequences are SGHTA and FQGNSA. The CDR3 is 16 residues long. CDR3 nucleotides: TGTGCCAGCAGCTCTGGTCTCGGGAGCTCTAACACTGAAGCTTTCTTT. Translating gives CASSSGLGSSNTEAFF.

This clonotype was picked up many times. The junction differs from germline at one of its ends, possibly a read error. This chain connects TRBV5-1 to TRBJ2-7; TRBD1 matches at 7 bases. CDR1 is SGHRS and CDR2 is YFSETQ in the germline V gene. The CDR3 loop spans 13 amino acids. This chain's CDR3 is CASSTGQSYEQYF. The CDR3 nucleotides read TGTGCCAGCAGCACGGGACAGTCCTACGAGCAGTACTTC.

The rearrangement links TRBV11-1 to TRBJ2-1; D not resolved. The CDR3 length is 13 residues. V shed 1 base and J shed 6 bases, with 7 bases lying between them. CDR1 and CDR2 from the germline V gene are SGHAT and FQDESV (reference sequence). The DNA of the CDR3 is TGTGCCAGCAGCTTAGATTGGTCCAATGAGCAGTTCTTC. It yields the protein CASSLDWSNEQFF.

The chain is built from TRBV27 and TRBJ1-2; TRBD1 aligns across 8 bases. The CDR3 length is 14 residues. The junction had 7 bases not matched to a gene; V was cut back by 6 bases and J by 4 bases. Germline loops: CDR1 MNHEY, CDR2 SMNVEV (reference sequence). In nucleotides, the CDR3 is TGTGCCAGCAGATTGTCTGGGACAGGCTATGGCTACACCTTC. Encoded protein: CASRLSGTGYGYTF.

The chain links TRBV20-1 to TRBJ2-5, with 11 nucleotides matching TRBD2. The CDR3 is made up of 16 amino acids. The germline V gene has CDR1 DFQATT and CDR2 SNEGSKA (reference sequence). The CDR3 region has the DNA TGCAGGACGGGGACTAGCGGATCGAGGGGTGGGGAGACCCAGTACTTC. Amino acids: CRTGTSGSRGGETQYF.

This chain joins TRBV3-1 and TRBJ1-1; D not certain. The V end was cut by 1 base, the J end by 10 bases, with 7 bases between. This CDR3 is built from 11 residues. In germline, CDR1 is LGHDT, CDR2 YNNKEL (reference sequence). The CDR3 DNA reads TGTGCCAGCAGCCAAGGTCCCCCAGCTTTCTTT. Translation gives CASSQGPPAFF.

V is TRBV24-1 and J is TRBJ1-1; D not certain. V lost 6 bases, J lost 0 bases, and 13 bases lay in between. The germline V gene has CDR1 KGHDR and CDR2 SFDVKD. CDR3 size: 15 residues. CDR3 DNA sequence: TGTGCCACCAGTTCTGGGCGTTACATGAACACTGAAGCTTTCTTT. This translates into CATSSGRYMNTEAFF.

The chain uses TRBV20-1 and TRBJ2-1; 12 nucleotides align to TRBD2. Judging by the DNA end, TRBJ2-7 fits better; the J call may be wrong. Germline V gene lookup returns CDR1 DFQATT and CDR2 SNEGSKA (reference sequence). The CDR3 totals 17 residues. CDR3 residues: CSAERPRTSGTYNEQYF. CDR3 DNA: TGCAGTGCGGAGAGGCCCAGGACTAGCGGGACATACAATGAGCAGTACTTC.

The genes are TRBV28 and TRBJ1-1, with D unresolved. CDR1 and CDR2 from the germline V gene are MDHEN and SYDVKM. The V end lost 7 bases, the J end lost 8 bases, and 17 bases lay between the germline ends. CDR3 length: 13 amino acids. The CDR3: CASILNYSSEAFF. As DNA, the CDR3 is TGTGCCAGCATCCTTAATTACTCTTCGGAAGCTTTCTTT.

The chain carries TRBV7-9 and TRBJ2-3; TRBD1 agrees at 9 bases. Germline lookup yields CDR1 SEHNR and CDR2 FQNEAQ (reference sequence). J gave up 9 bases and V 10 bases, and 8 bases lay outside the gene matches. The CDR3 spans 12 residues. CDR3 amino acids: CATGGQGETQYF. The CDR3 region has the DNA TGTGCCACGGGGGGACAGGGAGAAACGCAGTATTTT.

The V call is TRBV20-1, the J call TRBJ2-5; 10 nucleotides match TRBD2. Germline V gives CDR1 DFQATT, CDR2 SNEGSKA (reference sequence). V gave up 5 bases and J gave up 11 bases; unmatched junction bases: 8. The CDR3 consists of 12 residues. CDR3 sequence: CSASSGGREQYF. The CDR3 region has the DNA TGCAGTGCTTCTAGCGGGGGTCGGGAGCAGTACTTC.

This clonotype was observed a handful of times. The chain carries TRBV24-1 and TRBJ2-7; 9 nucleotides agree with TRBD2. The CDR3 spans 15 residues. Germline V gene lookup returns CDR1 KGHDR and CDR2 SFDVKD. V shed 9 bases and J 1 base; nucleotides not matched to a gene: 9. The CDR3 reads CATEVRREGSYEQYF. The DNA for the CDR3 is TGTGCCACCGAGGTTCGGCGGGAGGGTTCCTACGAGCAGTACTTC.

The table lists this clonotype with a few counts. The rearrangement joins TRBV6-5 to TRBJ2-5; 12 nucleotides line up with TRBD2. Per germline, CDR1 MNHEY and CDR2 SVGAGI. The CDR3 consists of 16 residues. Trimming at V came to 10 bases and at J to 5 bases, leaving 14 bases not matched to a gene. The CDR3 protein is CATRGLAGGPRETQYF. In DNA, the CDR3 is TGTGCCACCCGGGGGCTAGCGGGAGGGCCCCGGGAGACCCAGTACTTC.

The chain recombines TRBV29-1 with TRBJ2-3; the D is unclear. V dropped 1 base and J dropped 1 base, with 6 bases sitting between them. Germline values: CDR1 SQVTM, CDR2 ANQGSEA. The CDR3 consists of 13 residues. The CDR3 sequence is CSVEVPGTDTQYF. The CDR3 DNA reads as TGCAGCGTTGAAGTACCCGGCACAGATACGCAGTATTTT.

This clonotype was seen a handful of times. The chain employs TRBV12-3 or TRBV12-4 and TRBJ2-7, with 7 bases aligning to TRBD2. The V segment lost 3 bases and the J segment 3 bases; nucleotides outside the gene matches: 11. The CDR3 runs to 16 residues. The chain's CDR3 is CASSFRQRGGIYEQYF. Written as DNA, the CDR3 is TGTGCCAGCAGTTTTAGACAGCGGGGAGGGATCTACGAGCAGTACTTC.

The rearrangement uses TRBV6-1 and TRBJ2-3, with 12 bases that match TRBD2. The length of the CDR3 is 16 residues. Per germline, CDR1 MNHNS and CDR2 SASEGT. The junction had 4 bases not matched to a gene; V was cut back by 4 bases and J by 2 bases. CDR3 in DNA: TGTGCCAGCAGTGTAACTAGCGGGGGGATCACAGATACGCAGTATTTT. Translation gives CASSVTSGGITDTQYF.

About this clonotype: A read error may account for a junction end that differs from germline. The chain has TRBV12-3 or TRBV12-4 and TRBJ2-6; weak D call: TRBD2 (6 bases). The CDR3 is 14 residues long. The CDR3 here is CASRPPRGANVPTF. CDR3 sequence (DNA): TGTGCCAGCAGGCCACCCCGCGGGGCCAACGTCCCGACTTTC.

The V call is TRBV12-3 or TRBV12-4, the J call TRBJ2-1; TRBD2 matches at 7 bases. The junction had 19 bases not matched to a gene; V was cut back by 1 base and J by 10 bases. The length of the CDR3 is 18 residues. CDR3 in amino acids: CASSLEFSVGRAEFEQFF. The CDR3 region has the DNA TGTGCCAGCAGTTTAGAATTTTCTGTAGGGAGGGCCGAATTCGAGCAGTTCTTC.